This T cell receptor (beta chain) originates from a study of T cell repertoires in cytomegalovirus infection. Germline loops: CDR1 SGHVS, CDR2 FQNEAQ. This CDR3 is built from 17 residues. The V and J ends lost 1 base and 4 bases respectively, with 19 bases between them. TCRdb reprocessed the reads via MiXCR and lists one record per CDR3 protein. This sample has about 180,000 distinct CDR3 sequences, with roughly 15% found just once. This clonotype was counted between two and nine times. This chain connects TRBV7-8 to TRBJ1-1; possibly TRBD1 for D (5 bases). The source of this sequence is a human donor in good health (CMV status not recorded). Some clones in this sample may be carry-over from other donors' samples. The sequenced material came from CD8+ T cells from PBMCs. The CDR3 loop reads CASSLGGVGERVTEAFF. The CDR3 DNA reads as TGTGCCAGCAGCTTAGGTGGGGTAGGGGAGAGGGTCACTGAAGCTTTCTTT.